The following is a T cell receptor beta chain sequence with its context. This sample is part of a study of vaccination and CD4 T cells after COVID-19. Whole-study context: Convalescent patients, three in number, were sampled at day 14 and days 161 to 241 post-vaccination.

In TCRdb, the PCR reads were re-called with MiXCR into one record per CDR3 protein. The table shows approximately 40,000 distinct CDR3 sequences, with 36% occurring only once. Time point in this sample: late sampling 161 to 241 days after vaccination in three convalescent patients. The CDR3 extends over 14 amino acids. CDR1 and CDR2 from the germline V gene are MDHEN and SYDVKM. Trimming shortened V by 5 bases and J by 1 base, and 12 bases separated the two germline ends. This clonotype was obtained from a human donor who had recovered from COVID-19. V gene TRBV28 combines with J gene TRBJ2-7; a possible D gene is TRBD2 (5 bases). The source material was CD4+ T cells from blood, sampled about 7 months after SARS-CoV-2 vaccination. The CDR3 coding sequence is TGTGCCAGCAGTCCCCGGACTGGTTCCTACGAGCAGTACTTC. Protein product: CASSPRTGSYEQYF.